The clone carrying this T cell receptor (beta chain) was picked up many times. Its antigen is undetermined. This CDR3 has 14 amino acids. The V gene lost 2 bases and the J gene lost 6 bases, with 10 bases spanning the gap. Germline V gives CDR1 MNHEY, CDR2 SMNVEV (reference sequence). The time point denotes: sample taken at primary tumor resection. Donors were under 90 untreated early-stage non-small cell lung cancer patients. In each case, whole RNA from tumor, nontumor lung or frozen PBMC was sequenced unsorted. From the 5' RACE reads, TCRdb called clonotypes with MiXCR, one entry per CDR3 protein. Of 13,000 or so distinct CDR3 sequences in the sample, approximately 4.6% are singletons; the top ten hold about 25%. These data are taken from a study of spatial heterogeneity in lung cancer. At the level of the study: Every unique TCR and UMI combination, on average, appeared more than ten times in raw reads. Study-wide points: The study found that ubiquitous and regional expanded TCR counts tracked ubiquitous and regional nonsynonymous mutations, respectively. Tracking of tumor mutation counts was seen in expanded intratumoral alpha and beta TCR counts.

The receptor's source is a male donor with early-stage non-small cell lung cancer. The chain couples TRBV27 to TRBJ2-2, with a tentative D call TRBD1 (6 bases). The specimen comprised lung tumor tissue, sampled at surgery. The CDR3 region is CASSLVAGAGELFF. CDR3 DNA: TGTGCCAGCAGTTTAGTGGCAGGGGCCGGGGAGCTGTTTTTT.